These 16 T cell receptor beta chains share one sample of origin, sequenced in a study of regulatory T cells in long-lasting Graves disease. Construction of TCR beta libraries relied on iRepertoire HTBI primers and on Arm-PCR targeting CDR3 regions. Via MiXCR, TCRdb re-called the multiplex PCR reads, giving one row per CDR3 protein. Here the sample spans a few hundred thousand distinct CDR3 sequences, about 15% being singletons. Time point: newly diagnosed GD, antithyroid drugs for less than 3 months. Isolated PBMC RNA provided the starting material for the TCR library. The sample was also linked to a second study, of T cells in Graves' hyperthyroidism and ophthalmopathy.

The specimen was peripheral blood mononuclear cells (PBMCs), collected at new diagnosis, from a patient treated with antithyroid drugs. The receptors come from a woman aged 45-65 years with Graves disease.

The V gene is TRBV19, the J gene TRBJ2-2; TRBD2 is a possible D gene (6 bases). V shed 6 bases and J shed 0 bases, with 11 bases lying between them. The CDR3 has 15 amino acids. Germline CDR1 and CDR2: LNHDA and SQIVND (reference sequence). CDR3 loop: CASRGGLTNTGELFF. DNA of the CDR3: TGTGCCAGTAGGGGTGGACTAACGAACACCGGGGAGCTGTTTTTT.

In its sample, this clonotype was seen many times. J is TRBJ2-7 and V is TRBV29-1; no clear D. V was clipped by 4 bases and J by 5 bases, with 12 bases between them. Germline CDR1 and CDR2: SQVTM and ANQGSEA. The CDR3 is 12 amino acids. CDR3 DNA sequence: TGCAGCGTTGTGGGGTCGAAGGACGAGCAGTACTTC. As protein: CSVVGSKDEQYF.

A remark on this clonotype: A much larger clone differs from this one at a single base, so this may be a read error. This chain uses TRBV3-1 with TRBJ2-3; D might be TRBD1 (6 bases). Germline CDR1 is LGHDT and CDR2 is YNNKEL (reference sequence). This CDR3 is built from 14 residues. The CDR3 protein is CASSRDISTDAQYF. The DNA of the CDR3 is TGTGCCAGCAGCCGGGACATCAGCACAGATGCGCAGTATTTT.

This clonotype has ten or more counts. The V call is TRBV27, the J call TRBJ2-1, with D perhaps matching TRBD1 or TRBD2 (5 bases each). The CDR3 has 13 residues. Germline V gene data show CDR1 as MNHEY and CDR2 as SMNVEV (reference sequence). Trimming removed 7 bases from V and 8 bases from J, with 15 bases in between. The CDR3 spells CASTSIGTDEQFF. The CDR3 DNA is TGTGCCAGCACTTCCATAGGGACCGATGAGCAGTTCTTC.

This clonotype was detected only a few times. The gene calls are TRBV5-1 and TRBJ1-1, with TRBD1 identical over 7 bases. CDR1 and CDR2 from the germline V gene are SGHRS and YFSETQ. J gave up 4 bases and V 0 bases, and 6 bases lay outside the gene matches. The CDR3 covers 15 residues. CDR3 DNA: TGCGCCAGCAGCTTGGATGGGACAGTGGGCACTGAAGCTTTCTTT. Translating gives CASSLDGTVGTEAFF.

The chain links TRBV5-1 to TRBJ2-6, with 7 bases aligning to TRBD1. V gave up 0 bases and J gave up 0 bases; unmatched junction bases: 6. This CDR3 is 18 amino acids long. Per the germline V gene, CDR1 is SGHRS and CDR2 is YFSETQ. CDR3 region: CASSLGQGVLSGANVLTF. CDR3 DNA sequence: TGCGCCAGCAGCTTGGGTCAGGGGGTCCTCTCTGGGGCCAACGTCCTGACTTTC.

This rearrangement joins TRBV5-1 to TRBJ2-1; maybe TRBD1 (5 bases). CDR3 size: 14 residues. Per the germline V gene, CDR1 is SGHRS and CDR2 is YFSETQ. V dropped 7 bases and J dropped 2 bases, with 13 bases sitting between them. The CDR3 protein is CASQTGGAYNEQFF. CDR3 in DNA: TGCGCCAGCCAAACAGGTGGCGCCTACAATGAGCAGTTCTTC. Full variable domain (remainder filled in from reference TRBV5-1 and TRBJ2-1): KAGVTQTPRYLIKTRGQQVTLSCSPISGHRSVSWYQQTPGQGLQFLFEYFSETQRNKGNFPGRFSGRQFSNSRSEMNVSTLELGDSALYLCASQTGGAYNEQFFGPGTRLTVL.

This clonotype came up many times. The chain uses TRBV3-1 and TRBJ2-2; no clear D gene. This CDR3 region has 14 residues. Germline V CDR1 and CDR2: LGHDT, YNNKEL (reference sequence). V lost 4 bases, J lost 1 base, and 7 bases lay in between. The CDR3 nucleotides read TGTGCCAGCAGCCCTCCGAAGAACACCGGGGAGCTGTTTTTT. Translated, it gives CASSPPKNTGELFF.

V usage is TRBV5-1 and J usage is TRBJ2-1, with 10 bases identical to TRBD2. Germline CDR1 and CDR2: SGHRS and YFSETQ. The trim removed 4 bases at V and 4 bases at J, leaving 8 bases unmatched. This CDR3 region has 16 residues. The CDR3 DNA follows: TGCGCCAGCAGCCCCTACGGGACTAGCGCTTACAATGAGCAGTTCTTC. This sequence encodes CASSPYGTSAYNEQFF.

Ten or more counts support this clonotype. CDR3 region: CASSSPNGELFF. Written as DNA, the CDR3 is TGTGCCAGCAGCTCGCCGAACGGGGAGCTGTTTTTT. V gene TRBV12-3 or TRBV12-4 combines with J gene TRBJ2-2, with D unclear. Trimming pared 6 bases from V and 7 bases from J, leaving 9 bases between. The length of the CDR3 is 12 residues.

The rearrangement links TRBV20-1 to TRBJ2-7, with 8 positions matching TRBD2. CDR1 is DFQATT, CDR2 SNEGSKA, per germline (reference sequence). V was clipped by 6 bases and J by 1 base; unmatched bases: 5. The CDR3 covers 13 residues. CDR3 in amino acids: CSADTSGSYEQYF. The DNA for the CDR3 is TGCAGTGCCGATACTAGCGGATCCTACGAGCAGTACTTC.

This clonotype has a count of ten or more. This chain links TRBV18 with TRBJ2-5; D gene unclear. The length of the CDR3 is 15 residues. Germline CDR1 reads KGHSH; CDR2 reads LQKENI. Trimming removed 0 bases at V and 1 base at J, with 9 bases between. The CDR3 here is CASSPPLALQETQYF. The CDR3 DNA sequence: TGTGCCAGCTCACCACCGTTGGCGCTCCAAGAGACCCAGTACTTC.

Concerning this clonotype itself: This CDR3 fails to terminate in the conserved phenylalanine or tryptophan, so it likely reflects a read error. The chain has TRBV30 and TRBJ2-3, with 8 bases matching TRBD2. The CDR3 has 17 amino acids. After removal of 0 bases from V and 4 bases from J, the junction contained 12 bases not matched to a gene. Per germline, CDR1 GTSNPN and CDR2 SVGIG (reference sequence). This CDR3 is CAWSVLAAGLFADTQYL. For the CDR3, the DNA is TGTGCCTGGAGTGTACTAGCGGCGGGACTGTTCGCAGATACGCAGTATCTT.

This clonotype was recorded at least ten times. The chain links TRBV28 to TRBJ2-2, with 9 bases that match TRBD1. J was trimmed by 4 bases and V by 5 bases; bases with no gene match: 11. In germline, CDR1 is MDHEN, CDR2 SYDVKM. The CDR3 is made up of 17 amino acids. The CDR3 here is CASSPRQGVSGTGELFF. The CDR3 region has the DNA TGTGCCAGCAGTCCCAGACAGGGGGTTTCTGGCACCGGGGAGCTGTTTTTT.

The chain carries TRBV5-1 and TRBJ2-7, with TRBD1 identical over 9 bases. The CDR3 totals 14 residues. Germline V gene data show CDR1 as SGHRS and CDR2 as YFSETQ. V shed 4 bases, J shed 4 bases, and the junction held 6 bases outside the gene matches. Here the CDR3 DNA reads TGCGCCAGCAGCGCGGACGGGACAGGGTACGAGCAGTACTTC. Residues: CASSADGTGYEQYF.

Points on this clonotype: This may come from a read error, since a much larger clone is one base off. The gene calls are TRBV28 and TRBJ2-6; 7 bases map to TRBD2. The trim removed 7 bases at V and 1 base at J, leaving 19 bases unmatched. CDR3 length equals 20 residues. Germline V gene data show CDR1 as MDHEN and CDR2 as SYDVKM. Here the CDR3 reads CASIPTFGVRGESGANVLTF. DNA for the CDR3: TGTGCCAGCATCCCAACATTCGGGGTCCGGGGGGAGTCTGGGGCCAACGTCCTGACTTTC.